The entry below gives a single T cell receptor beta chain sequence along with its context. The antigen is unknown. This sample stems from a study of T cell responses to AZD1222 COVID-19 vaccine. Profiling relied on immunoSEQ multiplex PCR, and the TCRdb table lists in-frame clones only, not all of them. In the table there are fewer than 110,000 clones, roughly 91% of which are singletons. V lost 4 bases to trimming and J lost 4 bases, with 14 bases between them. The CDR3 is made up of 15 amino acids. Per germline, CDR1 LGHNA and CDR2 YSLEER. The study, taken as a whole, reports: Recipients of two AZD1222 doses showed rising Spike-specific TCR breadth and depth.

This chain connects TRBV4-3 to TRBJ1-5; D gene ambiguous. The source was peripheral blood, collected on day 0 of AZD1222 vaccination. The TCR was taken from an adult in good health. Here the CDR3 reads CASSPNLEPNQPQHF. The CDR3 DNA follows: TGCGCCAGCAGCCCCAACCTCGAGCCGAATCAGCCCCAGCATTTT.